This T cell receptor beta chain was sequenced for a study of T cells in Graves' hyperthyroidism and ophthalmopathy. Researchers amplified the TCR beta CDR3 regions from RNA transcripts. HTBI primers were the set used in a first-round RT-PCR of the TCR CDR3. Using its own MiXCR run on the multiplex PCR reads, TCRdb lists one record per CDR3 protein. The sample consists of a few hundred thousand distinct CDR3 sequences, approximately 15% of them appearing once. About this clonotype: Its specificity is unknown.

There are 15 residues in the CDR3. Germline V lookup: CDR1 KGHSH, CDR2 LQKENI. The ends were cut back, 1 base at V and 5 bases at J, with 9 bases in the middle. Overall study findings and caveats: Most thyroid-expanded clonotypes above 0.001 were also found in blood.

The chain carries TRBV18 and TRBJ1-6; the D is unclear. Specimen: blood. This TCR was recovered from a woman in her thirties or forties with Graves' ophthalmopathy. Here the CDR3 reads CASSPQGMDNSPLHF. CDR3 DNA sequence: TGTGCCAGCTCACCACAGGGTATGGATAATTCACCCCTCCACTTT. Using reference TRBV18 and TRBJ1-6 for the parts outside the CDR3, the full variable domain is NAGVMQNPRHLVRRRGQEARLRCSPMKGHSHVYWYRQLPEEGLKFMVYLQKENIIDESGMPKERFSAEFPKEGPSILRIQQVVRGDSAAYFCASSPQGMDNSPLHFGNGTRLTVT.